The clone carrying this TCR beta chain was observed a handful of times. Germline V gene sequence: CDR1 GTSNPN, CDR2 SVGIG (reference sequence). J was trimmed by 6 bases and V by 4 bases; bases with no gene match: 6. This CDR3 contains 13 residues. TCRdb reprocessed the 5' RACE reads with MiXCR, giving one entry per CDR3 protein. The data contain 30,000 to 45,000 distinct CDR3 sequences, roughly 5.4% of them singletons. This entry comes from a study of early T cells in non-severe SARS-CoV-2 infection. V is TRBV30 and J is TRBJ1-5; 7 positions agree with TRBD1. The specimen sequenced was whole blood. This clonotype was obtained from an adult who was a healthcare worker with PCR-confirmed SARS-CoV-2 infection or an uninfected control (not recorded which). The CDR3 bases are TGTGCCTGGACTGACAGGGAAGGTCAGCCCCAGCATTTT. Protein: CAWTDREGQPQHF.